The rows below give T cell receptor beta chains drawn from one sample of a study of brain T cells in children with intractable seizures. Here immunoSEQ multiplex PCR was the method, and the copy in TCRdb shows in-frame clones only, minus some. The sample holds around 340,000 clones, over 85% seen once. Here the sequenced sample was peripheral blood, taken 4 to 5 months after surgery. Source of these receptors: a boy less than two years old with tuberous sclerosis and intractable seizures. CDR3s include the opening cysteine and the closing phenylalanine or tryptophan.

len,j_gene,v_gene,CDR3aa
12,TRBJ2-1,TRBV29-1,CSASGGYNEQFF
18,TRBJ2-3,TRBV10-3,CAISGAFRLAGVVDTQYF
16,TRBJ2-5,TRBV3-1/TRBV3-2,CASSRVIRGGQETQYF
14,TRBJ2-2,TRBV7-3,CASSFTSGSGELFF
14,TRBJ1-1,TRBV6-5,CASSYSKGNPEAFF
13,TRBJ1-1,TRBV29-1,CSAPGQSNTEAFF
12,TRBJ1-2,TRBV12-3/TRBV12-4,CATSDPNYGYTF
15,TRBJ2-1,TRBV6-5,CASTYSSFYDNEQFF
12,TRBJ2-5,TRBV5-6,CASRFGVETQYF
19,TRBJ1-5,TRBV7-9,CASSLAPNRRPYSNQPQHF
13,TRBJ1-6,TRBV9,CASSVGYNSPLHF
16,TRBJ2-5,TRBV4-1,CASSQSPTRVRETQYF
13,TRBJ1-1,TRBV5-1,CASSLRGGDEAFF
17,TRBJ2-3,TRBV29-1,CSVEALIGAGMTDTQYF
15,TRBJ2-1,TRBV19,CASSIITSGRAVLFF
15,TRBJ1-5,TRBV19,CASSLGQGAYQPQHF
15,TRBJ2-5,TRBV27,CASRREISHQETQYF
14,TRBJ2-7,TRBV3-1/TRBV3-2,CASSQTVSSYEQYF
15,TRBJ2-5,TRBV11-3,CASSLGRQGRETQYF
18,TRBJ2-7,TRBV4-1,CASSRGTGISLALYEQYF
13,TRBJ1-2,TRBV6-5,CASSPGRGGRYTF
14,TRBJ2-2,TRBV27,CASSILLAAGELFF
13,TRBJ2-7,TRBV6-5,CASSLSGRYEQYF
15,TRBJ1-2,TRBV6-5,CASSYSPGAVDGYTF
13,TRBJ2-1,TRBV11-3,CASSLDLGNEQFF
14,TRBJ2-1,TRBV2,CASRAGLAGDEQFF
16,TRBJ2-2,TRBV19,CASSIESGVRTGELFF
13,TRBJ2-2,TRBV29-1,CSGQGANTGELFF
13,TRBJ1-1,TRBV2,CASTRTGGTEAFF